The sequence of this T cell receptor beta chain was determined in a study of beta chain features in type 1 diabetes. Study findings and constraints: The naive, central memory and Treg TCRB repertoires showed an apparent similarity that was greater among patients than among healthy donors.

Purity exceeding 95% was reached by all sorted populations. Expressed TCRB transcripts were sequenced after all isolated RNA was converted to cDNA. Clones were read by immunoSEQ multiplex PCR, and TCRdb kept only the in-frame ones, dropping some. This table has around 500,000 clones, over 10% appearing once. This clone has just a few counts. As yet, its antigen is unknown. Sequences were obtained from naive CD4+ T cells from blood. The receptor was isolated from a woman aged 18 to 35 in good health.

The CDR3 protein is CATSFGGRNEQFF. The CDR3 DNA follows: TGTGCCACCAGCTTCGGCGGGAGAAATGAGCAGTTCTTC. The chain uses TRBV15 and TRBJ2-1; the match to TRBD2 covers 7 bases. CDR3 size: 13 residues. Per germline, CDR1 LNHNV and CDR2 YYDKDF (reference sequence). Trimming at V came to 5 bases and at J to 7 bases, leaving 5 bases not matched to a gene.